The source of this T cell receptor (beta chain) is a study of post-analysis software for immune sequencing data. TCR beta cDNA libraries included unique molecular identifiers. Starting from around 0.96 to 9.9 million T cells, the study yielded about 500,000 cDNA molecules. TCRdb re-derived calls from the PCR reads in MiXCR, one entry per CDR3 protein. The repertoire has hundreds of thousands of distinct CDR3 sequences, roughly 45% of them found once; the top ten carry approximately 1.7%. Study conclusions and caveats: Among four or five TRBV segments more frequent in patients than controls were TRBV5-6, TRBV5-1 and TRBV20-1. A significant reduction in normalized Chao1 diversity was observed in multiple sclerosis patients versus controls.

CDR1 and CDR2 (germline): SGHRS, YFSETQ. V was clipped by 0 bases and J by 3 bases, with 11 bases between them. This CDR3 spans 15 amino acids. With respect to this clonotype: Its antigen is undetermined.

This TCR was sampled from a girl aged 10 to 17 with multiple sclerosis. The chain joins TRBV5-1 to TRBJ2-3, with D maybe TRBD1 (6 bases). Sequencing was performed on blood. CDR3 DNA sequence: TGCGCCAGCAGCTTGGATCCAGGGGTTACAGATACGCAGTATTTT. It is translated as CASSLDPGVTDTQYF.